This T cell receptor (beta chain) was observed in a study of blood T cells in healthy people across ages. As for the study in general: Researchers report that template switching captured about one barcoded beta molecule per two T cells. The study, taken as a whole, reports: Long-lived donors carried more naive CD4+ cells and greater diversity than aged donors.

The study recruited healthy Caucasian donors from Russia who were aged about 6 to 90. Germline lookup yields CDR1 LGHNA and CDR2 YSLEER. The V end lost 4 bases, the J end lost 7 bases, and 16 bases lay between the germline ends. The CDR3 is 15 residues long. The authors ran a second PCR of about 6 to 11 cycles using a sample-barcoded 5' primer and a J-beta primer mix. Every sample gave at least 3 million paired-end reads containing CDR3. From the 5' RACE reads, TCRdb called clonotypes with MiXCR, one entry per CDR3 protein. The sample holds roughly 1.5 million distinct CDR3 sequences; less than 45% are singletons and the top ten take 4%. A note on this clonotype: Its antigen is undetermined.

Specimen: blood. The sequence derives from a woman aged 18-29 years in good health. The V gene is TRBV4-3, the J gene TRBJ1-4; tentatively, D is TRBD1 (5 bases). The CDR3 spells CASSPLGTLGEKLFF. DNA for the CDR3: TGCGCCAGCAGCCCATTAGGGACTTTGGGTGAAAAACTGTTTTTT.